Sequencing of this TCR beta chain was carried out in a study of T cell repertoires in cytomegalovirus infection (dated 2019 in TCRdb). As for the study more broadly: Peptide stimulations targeted recently identified HLA-C-restricted CMV epitopes, whose presentation resists viral immunomodulation, together with well-studied HLA-B-restricted epitopes. Donor HLA type was relevant to the analysis, because carriage of CMV infection together with the matching HLA type was indicated by public TCR beta signatures.

The instrument given in TCRdb is Illumina HiSeq 1500. TCRdb's own reprocessing of the public reads used fastp at Q25 and MiXCR and kept productive beta chains. When rows share a CDR3 protein, they turn into one entry using the most common DNA and genes. A total of 250,000 to 400,000 distinct CDR3 sequences appear in this sample, approximately 25% of them only once. 13% of the sample is held by the ten biggest clonotypes. Turning to this clonotype: Its antigen is not yet known. No much larger clonotype is one base removed from it; base qualities were not supplied.

Study-wide findings and limitations: In the ex vivo response, HLA-C-restricted CMV-specific TCR beta clonotypes were dominant, and in two of eight donors the single most frequent clonotype came from this HLA-C-restricted group. Carriers of CMV infection plus the relevant HLA type were discriminated by the cumulative frequency of public TCR beta family members in the study cohort and in an independent roughly 370-donor cohort.

The CDR3 holds 13 amino acids from the cysteine to the phenylalanine. Only the CDR3 region is kept as DNA, spanning 39 bases read in frame from base 1. Per the germline V gene (reference sequence), SEHNR is the CDR1 and FQNEAQ is the CDR2. Trimming leaves V shorter by 4 bases and J shorter by 5 bases, with the junction holding 3 bases beyond the gene matches. What the treatment or condition label conveys for this sample: in vitro stimulation with specific CMV peptide epitopes to enrich CMV-specific T cells. The sequencing used cultured PBMCs, collected from culture after CMV antigen stimulation. The TCR sequence derives from a human donor in good health (CMV status not recorded). Some clones in this sample may be carry-over from other donors' samples. The chain employs TRBV7-9 and TRBJ1-1, with 8 central nucleotides matching TRBD1. The CDR3 is CASSSDRETEAFF. The DNA is TGTGCCAGCAGCTCGGACAGGGAGACTGAAGCTTTCTTT.